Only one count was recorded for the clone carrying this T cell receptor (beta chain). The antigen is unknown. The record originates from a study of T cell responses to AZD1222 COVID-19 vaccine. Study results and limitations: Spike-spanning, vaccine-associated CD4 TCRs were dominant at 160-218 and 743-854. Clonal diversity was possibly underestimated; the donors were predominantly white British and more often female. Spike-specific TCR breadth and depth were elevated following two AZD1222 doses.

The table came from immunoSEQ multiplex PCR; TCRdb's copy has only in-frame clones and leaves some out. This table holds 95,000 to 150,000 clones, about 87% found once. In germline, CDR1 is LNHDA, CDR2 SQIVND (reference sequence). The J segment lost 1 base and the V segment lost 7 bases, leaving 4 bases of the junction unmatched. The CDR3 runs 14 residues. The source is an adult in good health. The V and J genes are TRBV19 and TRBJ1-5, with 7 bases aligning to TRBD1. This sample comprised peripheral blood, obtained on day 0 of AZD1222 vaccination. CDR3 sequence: CASNPTGSNQPQHF. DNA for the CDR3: TGTGCCAGTAACCCGACAGGGAGCAATCAGCCCCAGCATTTT.